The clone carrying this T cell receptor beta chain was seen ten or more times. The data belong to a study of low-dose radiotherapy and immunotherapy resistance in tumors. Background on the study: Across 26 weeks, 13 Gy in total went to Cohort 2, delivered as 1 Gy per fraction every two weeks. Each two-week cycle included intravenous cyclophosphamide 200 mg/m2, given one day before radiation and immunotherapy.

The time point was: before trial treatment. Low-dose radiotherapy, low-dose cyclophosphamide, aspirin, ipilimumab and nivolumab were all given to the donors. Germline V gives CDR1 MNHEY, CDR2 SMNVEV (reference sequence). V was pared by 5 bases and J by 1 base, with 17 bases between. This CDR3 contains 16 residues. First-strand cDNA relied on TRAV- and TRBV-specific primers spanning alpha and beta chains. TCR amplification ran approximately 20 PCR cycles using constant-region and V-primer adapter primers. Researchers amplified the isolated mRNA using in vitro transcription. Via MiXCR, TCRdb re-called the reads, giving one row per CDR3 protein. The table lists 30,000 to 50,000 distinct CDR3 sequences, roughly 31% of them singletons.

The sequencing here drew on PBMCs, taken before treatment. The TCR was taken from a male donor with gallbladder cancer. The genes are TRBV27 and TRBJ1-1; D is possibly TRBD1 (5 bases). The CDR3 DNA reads TGTGCCAGCAGTCACTATCGGGGCTCTAGGAACACTGAAGCTTTCTTT. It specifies CASSHYRGSRNTEAFF.